A selection of T cell receptor beta chains follows, all from one sample in a study of T cell responses to AZD1222 COVID-19 vaccine. Clones were read by immunoSEQ multiplex PCR, and TCRdb kept only the in-frame ones, dropping some. Counted here are 95,000 to 110,000 clones, 75% to 95% occurring once; the ten biggest clones make up about 6.8%. This material consisted of peripheral blood, taken 28 days after the second AZD1222 dose. Receptor source: an adult who received the AZD1222 COVID-19 vaccine. Both conserved end residues are part of each CDR3. A D gene is named only where the DNA matches it firmly.

DNA,CDR3,D,J,V
TGTGCCAGCAGTTACCCAAACTTTCGGACTAGCGGGACCGACGAGCAGTACTTC,CASSYPNFRTSGTDEQYF,TRBD2,TRBJ2-7,TRBV6-2/TRBV6-3
TGTGCCAGCAGACGAGACGAGAGCACTGAAGCTTTCTTT,CASRRDESTEAFF,-,TRBJ1-1,TRBV9
TGTGCCAGTAGCCGAGGGGGCAGTGGGGCTGAAGCTTTCTTT,CASSRGGSGAEAFF,TRBD1,TRBJ1-1,TRBV19
TGCGCCAGCAGCTTGGCTACTAGCGGGGAGATACTTTTC,CASSLATSGEILF,TRBD2,TRBJ2-7,TRBV5-1
TGTGCCAGCAGTTTCCCTAGTTACCCCTCTGAATTAGCCAAAAACATTCAGTACTTC,CASSFPSYPSELAKNIQYF,-,TRBJ2-4,TRBV28
TGTGCCAGCACTAGGACTGCTAACCGGCAAGAGACCCAGTACTTC,CASTRTANRQETQYF,-,TRBJ2-5,TRBV27
TGTGCCAGCAGTTACCGAGGGGGCACTGAAGCTTTCTTT,CASSYRGGTEAFF,-,TRBJ1-1,TRBV6-5
TGCGCCAGCAGCCAAGGCAGGGGTGATGAAAAACTGTTTTTT,CASSQGRGDEKLFF,-,TRBJ1-4,TRBV4-1
TGTGCCAGCAGCCGGAAACAGGGGGACGGTGAGACCCAGTACTTC,CASSRKQGDGETQYF,TRBD1,TRBJ2-5,TRBV5-4
TGTGCCAGCTCACCACCTTCTTGGGGTTACGAGCAGTACTTC,CASSPPSWGYEQYF,-,TRBJ2-7,TRBV18
TGTGCCACCAGCTCTAATCAACAGGGCAGTGAGACCCAGTACTTC,CATSSNQQGSETQYF,-,TRBJ2-5,TRBV15